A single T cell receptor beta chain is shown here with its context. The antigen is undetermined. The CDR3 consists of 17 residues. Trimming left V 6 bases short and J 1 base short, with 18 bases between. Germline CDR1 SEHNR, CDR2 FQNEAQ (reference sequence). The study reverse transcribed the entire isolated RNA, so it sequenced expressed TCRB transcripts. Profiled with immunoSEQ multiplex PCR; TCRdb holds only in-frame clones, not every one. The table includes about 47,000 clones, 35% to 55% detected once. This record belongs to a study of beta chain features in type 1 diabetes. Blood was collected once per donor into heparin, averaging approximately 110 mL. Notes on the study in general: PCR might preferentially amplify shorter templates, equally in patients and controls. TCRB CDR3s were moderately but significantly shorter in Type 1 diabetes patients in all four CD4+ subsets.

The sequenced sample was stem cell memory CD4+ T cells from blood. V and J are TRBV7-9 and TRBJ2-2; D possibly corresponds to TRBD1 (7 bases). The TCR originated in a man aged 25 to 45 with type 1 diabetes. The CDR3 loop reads CASRPLRDSRNTGELFF. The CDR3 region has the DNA TGTGCCAGCAGGCCCCTGCGGGACAGCCGGAACACCGGGGAGCTGTTTTTT.